The 20 T cell receptor beta chains presented below share a single source sample, sequenced in a study of blood T cells in healthy people across ages. The authors ran a second PCR of 7 to 11 cycles using a sample-barcoded 5' primer and a J-beta primer mix. TCRdb passed the 5' RACE reads through MiXCR, listing each CDR3 protein once. The profile shows 1.5 million to 2 million distinct CDR3 sequences, 28% of them singletons. The sequenced sample consisted of blood. The receptors here all came from a woman in her twenties or thirties in good health.

The chain links TRBV27 to TRBJ2-3; 8 bases fit TRBD2. The CDR3 has 16 amino acids. After removal of 6 bases from V and 1 base from J, the junction contained 9 bases not matched to a gene. The V gene's germline CDR1 is MNHEY and CDR2 SMNVEV (reference sequence). Here the CDR3 reads CASSAGGLGGTDTQYF. The CDR3 region has the DNA TGTGCCAGCAGCGCCGGGGGACTAGGAGGCACAGATACGCAGTATTTT.

This clonotype was detected a few times. V and J are TRBV29-1 and TRBJ2-7; D is possibly TRBD1 or TRBD2 (5 bases each). Germline V gene data show CDR1 as SQVTM and CDR2 as ANQGSEA. Trimming removed 7 bases at V and 3 bases at J, with 22 bases between. CDR3 size: 15 residues. CDR3 residues: CSALSPGTADYEQYF. The CDR3 DNA sequence: TGCAGCGCACTGAGTCCCGGGACGGCTGACTACGAGCAGTACTTC.

This chain links TRBV18 with TRBJ2-4, with 7 bases lining up with TRBD1. The CDR3 runs to 17 residues. V shed 3 bases, J shed 2 bases, and the junction held 10 bases outside the gene matches. Germline loops: CDR1 KGHSH, CDR2 LQKENI. The CDR3 here is CASSPSTGSKTKNIQYF. In DNA, the CDR3 is TGTGCCAGCTCACCCTCGACAGGGAGCAAAACCAAAAACATTCAGTACTTC. Full variable domain (remainder filled in from reference TRBV18 and TRBJ2-4): NAGVMQNPRHLVRRRGQEARLRCSPMKGHSHVYWYRQLPEEGLKFMVYLQKENIIDESGMPKERFSAEFPKEGPSILRIQQVVRGDSAAYFCASSPSTGSKTKNIQYFGAGTRLSVL.

This chain connects TRBV29-1 to TRBJ1-1, with a possible D match to TRBD1 (6 bases). CDR1 is SQVTM, CDR2 ANQGSEA, per germline. V lost 5 bases to trimming and J lost 8 bases, with 12 bases between them. This CDR3 is 11 amino acids long. Written as DNA, the CDR3 is TGCAGCGTTTCCGGGGGCTTGGAAGCTTTCTTT. Translation: CSVSGGLEAFF.

This clonotype was recorded at least ten times. The chain joins TRBV5-1 to TRBJ2-3, with D tentatively TRBD2 (6 bases). Trimming shortened V by 0 bases and J by 11 bases, and 13 bases separated the two germline ends. Germline V gene data show CDR1 as SGHRS and CDR2 as YFSETQ. The CDR3 length is 13 residues. CDR3 sequence reads: CASSLEGGTLQYF. DNA for the CDR3: TGCGCCAGCAGCTTGGAGGGCGGGACCTTGCAGTATTTT.

This clonotype has more than one count but fewer than ten. V is TRBV6-2 or TRBV6-3 and J is TRBJ2-1; 9 bases line up with TRBD1. Germline V gives CDR1 MNHEY, CDR2 SVGEGT. Losses at the gene ends were 2 bases for V and 5 bases for J; bases not matched to a gene: 7. The length of the CDR3 is 16 residues. Here the CDR3 DNA reads TGTGCCAGCAGTTACGATTCCGGGACAGGGCACAATGAGCAGTTCTTC. It translates to CASSYDSGTGHNEQFF.

V and J are TRBV9 and TRBJ1-6; maybe TRBD1 (6 bases). Germline-derived CDR1 and CDR2 are SGDLS and YYNGEE. Trimming shortened V by 0 bases and J by 9 bases, and 10 bases separated the two germline ends. The CDR3 is made up of 14 amino acids. The CDR3 protein is CASSVEGGSSPLHF. Written as DNA, the CDR3 is TGTGCCAGCAGCGTAGAAGGGGGTAGTTCACCCCTCCACTTT. The whole variable domain, filled in from reference TRBV9 and TRBJ1-6, reads DSGVTQTPKHLITATGQRVTLRCSPRSGDLSVYWYQQSLDQGLQFLIQYYNGEERAKGNILERFSAQQFPDLHSELNLSSLELGDSALYFCASSVEGGSSPLHFGNGTRLTVT.

This chain uses TRBV20-1 with TRBJ2-5; a weak D match, TRBD1 (6 bases). The CDR3 runs 13 residues. The germline V gene has CDR1 DFQATT and CDR2 SNEGSKA (reference sequence). V gave up 5 bases and J gave up 7 bases, with 17 bases separating them. The CDR3 nucleotides read TGCAGTGCTCTGGACAGTCGTAAGGGGACCCAGTACTTC. Translation: CSALDSRKGTQYF.

The V and J genes are TRBV7-2 and TRBJ2-3, with 14 bases matching TRBD2. J gave up 3 bases and V 4 bases, and 12 bases lay outside the gene matches. Germline assignment: CDR1 SGHTA and CDR2 FQGNSA. This CDR3 contains 19 residues. CDR3 bases: TGTGCCAGCAGCTCTACCGGGACTAGCGGGAGTAGCTGGACAGATACGCAGTATTTT. It is translated as CASSSTGTSGSSWTDTQYF.

This clonotype was seen only a few times. This chain links TRBV3-1 with TRBJ1-2, with D uncertain. The CDR3 contains 14 residues. Germline CDR1 reads LGHDT; CDR2 reads YNNKEL (reference sequence). V dropped 0 bases and J dropped 4 bases, with 9 bases sitting between them. CDR3: CASSQEGSFYGYTF. Written as DNA, the CDR3 is TGTGCCAGCAGCCAAGAGGGCAGCTTCTATGGCTACACCTTC. Full variable domain (rest looked up from reference TRBV3-1 and TRBJ1-2): DTAVSQTPKYLVTQMGNDKSIKCEQNLGHDTMYWYKQDSKKFLKIMFSYNNKELIINETVPNRFSPKSPDKAHLNLHINSLELGDSAVYFCASSQEGSFYGYTFGSGTRLTVV.

This rearrangement joins TRBV7-9 to TRBJ1-2, with a tentative D call TRBD1 (6 bases). V was trimmed by 2 bases and J by 2 bases, leaving 15 bases between them. Germline V gene sequence: CDR1 SEHNR, CDR2 FQNEAQ (reference sequence). The CDR3 is 16 residues long. CDR3 coding DNA: TGTGCCAGCAGCTTATTAGAAGGGGACATGAACTATGGCTACACCTTC. Translation: CASSLLEGDMNYGYTF.

The CDR3 DNA sequence: TGCGCCAGCGGCTCATATGCGGGGAGAGACACAGATACGCAGTATTTT. It translates to CASGSYAGRDTDTQYF. The chain links TRBV5-1 to TRBJ2-3; D perhaps matches TRBD2 (6 bases). The CDR3 sequence is 16 residues long. V lost 7 bases and J 2 bases, leaving 20 bases between the germline ends. Germline V gives CDR1 SGHRS, CDR2 YFSETQ.

This clonotype was picked up many times. The V and J genes are TRBV7-9 and TRBJ2-1, with 10 bases lining up with TRBD2. Germline V CDR1 and CDR2: SEHNR, FQNEAQ (reference sequence). The CDR3 length is 15 residues. Trimming at V came to 0 bases and at J to 6 bases, leaving 2 bases not matched to a gene. CDR3 sequence: CASSLASGRANEQFF. CDR3 DNA sequence: TGTGCCAGCAGCTTAGCCAGCGGGAGGGCCAATGAGCAGTTCTTC.

In this sample, this clonotype turned up a few times. The chain joins TRBV24-1 to TRBJ1-5, with D possibly TRBD1 on 5 matching bases. Trimming removed 7 bases from V and 9 bases from J, with 9 bases in between. Germline lookup yields CDR1 KGHDR and CDR2 SFDVKD. The CDR3 runs to 11 residues. The CDR3 reads CATSQGGPQHF. The CDR3 DNA reads TGTGCCACCAGCCAGGGAGGGCCCCAGCATTTT.

The rearrangement links TRBV19 to TRBJ2-3; no clear D gene. Germline V gives CDR1 LNHDA, CDR2 SQIVND (reference sequence). Trimming took off 3 bases at V and 4 bases at J, with 14 bases between the two ends. CDR3 size: 15 residues. The CDR3 bases are TGTGCCAGTAGTATCGGGCCGGCCGTCCCAGATACGCAGTATTTT. Translated: CASSIGPAVPDTQYF. Filled out from reference TRBV19 and TRBJ2-3, the complete variable domain reads DGGITQSPKYLFRKEGQNVTLSCEQNLNHDAMYWYRQDPGQGLRLIYYSQIVNDFQKGDIAEGYSVSREKKESFPLTVTSAQKNPTAFYLCASSIGPAVPDTQYFGPGTRLTVL.

About this clonotype itself: The final CDR3 position lacks the conserved phenylalanine or tryptophan, pointing to a likely read error. The chain has TRBV7-9 and TRBJ2-1, with TRBD1 identical over 9 bases. This CDR3 spans 14 amino acids. Unmatched junction bases numbered 5, after V lost 4 bases and J lost 7 bases. Germline CDR1 is SEHNR and CDR2 is FQNEAQ (reference sequence). The CDR3 nucleotides are TGTGCCAGCAGCTCCGGGACAGGGTGGAATGAGCAGTTCTCC. It encodes CASSSGTGWNEQFS.

The chain is built from TRBV18 and TRBJ1-1; no reliable D call. CDR3 length: 13 amino acids. Trimming removed 5 bases from V and 1 base from J, with 8 bases in between. CDR1 is KGHSH, CDR2 LQKENI, per germline. CDR3 in amino acids: CASSGDKNTEAFF. Written as DNA, the CDR3 is TGTGCCAGCTCAGGCGACAAGAACACTGAAGCTTTCTTT.

The chain uses TRBV27 and TRBJ2-1; 9 bases are a match to TRBD1. The V gene end was trimmed by 5 bases and the J gene end by 5 bases; junction bases not matched to a gene: 7. The germline gives CDR1 MNHEY, CDR2 SMNVEV (reference sequence). CDR3 length: 15 residues. The CDR3 loop is CASSTPGQGDNEQFF. For the CDR3, the DNA is TGTGCCAGCAGTACACCGGGACAGGGAGACAATGAGCAGTTCTTC.

CDR3 sequence (DNA): TGTGCCATCGGCGGGGGCGCGTATGAAAAACTGTTTTTT. Translation: CAIGGGAYEKLFF. V is TRBV10-3 and J is TRBJ1-4; D is possibly TRBD1 (6 bases). CDR1 and CDR2 from the germline V gene are ENHRY and SYGVKD. CDR3 length: 13 amino acids. Trimming took 8 bases from V and 6 from J, leaving 13 bases between them.

The table lists this clonotype with a few counts. This sequence joins TRBV20-1 and TRBJ2-1; D perhaps matches TRBD1 (5 bases). Germline V CDR1 and CDR2: DFQATT, SNEGSKA (reference sequence). Trimming took 3 bases from V and 7 from J, leaving 7 bases between them. This CDR3 region has 11 residues. Here the CDR3 reads CSASRANEQFF. The CDR3 coding sequence is TGCAGTGCTAGCAGGGCGAATGAGCAGTTCTTC.